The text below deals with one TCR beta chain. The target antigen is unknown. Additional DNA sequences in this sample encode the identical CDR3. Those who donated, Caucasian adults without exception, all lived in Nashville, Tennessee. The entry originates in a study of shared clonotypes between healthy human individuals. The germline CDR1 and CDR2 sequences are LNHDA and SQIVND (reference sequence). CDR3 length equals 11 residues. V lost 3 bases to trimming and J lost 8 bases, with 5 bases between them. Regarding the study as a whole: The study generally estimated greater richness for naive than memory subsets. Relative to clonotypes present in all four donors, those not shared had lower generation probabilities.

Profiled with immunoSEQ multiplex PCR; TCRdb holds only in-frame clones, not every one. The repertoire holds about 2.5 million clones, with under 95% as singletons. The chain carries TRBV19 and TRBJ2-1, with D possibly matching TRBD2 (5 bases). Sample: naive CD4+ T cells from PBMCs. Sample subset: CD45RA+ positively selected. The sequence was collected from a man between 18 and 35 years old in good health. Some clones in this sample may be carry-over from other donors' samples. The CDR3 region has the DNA TGTGCCAGTAGTATGAGGGATGAGCAGTTCTTC. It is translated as CASSMRDEQFF.